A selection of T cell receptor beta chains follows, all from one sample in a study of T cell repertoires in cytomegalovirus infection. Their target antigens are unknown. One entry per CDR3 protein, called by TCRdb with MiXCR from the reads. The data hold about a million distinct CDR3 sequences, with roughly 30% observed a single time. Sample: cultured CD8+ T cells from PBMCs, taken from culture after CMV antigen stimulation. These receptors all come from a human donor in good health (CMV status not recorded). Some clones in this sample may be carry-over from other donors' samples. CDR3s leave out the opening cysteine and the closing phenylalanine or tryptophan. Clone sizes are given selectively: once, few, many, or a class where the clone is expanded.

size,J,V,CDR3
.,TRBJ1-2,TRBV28,ASERAANYGYT
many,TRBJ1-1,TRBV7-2,ASSLERVMMNTEAF
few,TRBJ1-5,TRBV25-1,ASRQNDGRGPQH
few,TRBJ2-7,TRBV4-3,ASSQRAGQTYEQY
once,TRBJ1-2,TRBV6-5,ASSYWDGRGGDYGYT
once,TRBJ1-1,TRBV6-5,ASRNRQGNTEAF
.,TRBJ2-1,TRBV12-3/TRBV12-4,ASSPKGPNEQF
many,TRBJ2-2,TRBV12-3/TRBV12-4,ASSPAGFNTGELF
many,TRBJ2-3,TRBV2,ASIPQGRRDTQY
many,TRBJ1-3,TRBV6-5,ASSYGNTIY
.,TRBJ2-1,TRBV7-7,ASSPIGATLSYNEQF
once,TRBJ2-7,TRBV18,ASSPQDRVTYEQY
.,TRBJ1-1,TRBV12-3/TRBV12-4,ASSLGRIWGTEAF
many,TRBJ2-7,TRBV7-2,ASSPPGGVGSYEQY
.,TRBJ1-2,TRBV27,ASSPTPTGGIAGYT
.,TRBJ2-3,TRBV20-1,SAYPRGGAPDTQY
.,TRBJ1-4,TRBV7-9,ASSPAGSVRVEKLF
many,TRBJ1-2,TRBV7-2,ASSLGRGPYGYT